Following are 32 T cell receptor beta chains from one sample sequenced in a study of beta chain features in type 1 diabetes. What was sequenced were expressed TCRB transcripts, since all of the isolated RNA had been reverse transcribed. Here immunoSEQ multiplex PCR was the method, and the copy in TCRdb shows in-frame clones only, minus some. The sample lists just over 450,000 clones; approximately 30% were seen once. Sequenced material: naive CD4+ T cells from blood. The receptors originated from a young man in good health.

The chain couples TRBV10-3 to TRBJ2-1; D possibly corresponds to TRBD2 (6 bases). The CDR3 is 15 amino acids. CDR1 is ENHRY, CDR2 SYGVKD, per germline. Trimming took 0 bases from V and 2 from J, leaving 8 bases between them. The CDR3 nucleotides read TGTGCCATCAGTGAGTCGGGACTGACCTACAATGAGCAGTTCTTC. Protein product: CAISESGLTYNEQFF.

This clone was counted between two and nine times. The sample holds other DNA sequences that translate to the same CDR3. The chain uses TRBV9 and TRBJ2-1; D unclear. The germline V gene has CDR1 SGDLS and CDR2 YYNGEE. The CDR3 is 12 amino acids. Trimming pared 3 bases from V and 3 bases from J, leaving 4 bases between. CDR3 DNA: TGTGCCAGCAGCGGGCTCTACAATGAGCAGTTCTTC. This encodes CASSGLYNEQFF.

This chain connects TRBV4-3 to TRBJ2-2; D gene uncertain. The CDR3 contains 12 residues. The germline V and J ends were trimmed by 1 base and 7 bases, with 4 bases remaining between them. Per the germline V gene, CDR1 is LGHNA and CDR2 is YSLEER. The CDR3 DNA reads TGCGCCAGCAGCCAAGTCGGCGGGGAGCTGTTTTTT. Translation: CASSQVGGELFF.

V usage is TRBV30 and J usage is TRBJ2-1, with 8 bases fitting TRBD2. The germline CDR1 and CDR2 sequences are GTSNPN and SVGIG (reference sequence). V trimming: 5 bases; J trimming: 6 bases; junction bases outside the gene matches: 0. CDR3 length equals 11 residues. The CDR3 DNA reads TGTGCCTGGCGGGAGGGCAATGAGCAGTTCTTC. It codes for CAWREGNEQFF. The variable domain in full, with the rest retrieved from reference TRBV30 and TRBJ2-1, is SQTIHQWPATLVQPVGSPLSLECTVEGTSNPNLYWYRQAAGRGLQLLFYSVGIGQISSEVPQNLSASRPQDRQFILSSKKLLLSDSGFYLCAWREGNEQFFGPGTRLTVL.

This clone was recorded a few times. Other DNA sequences from this sample encode an identical CDR3 as well. The chain is built from TRBV5-4 and TRBJ2-3; D is uncertain. V lost 5 bases to trimming and J lost 4 bases, with 5 bases between them. Germline-derived CDR1 and CDR2 are SGHNT and YYREEE (reference sequence). This CDR3 region has 11 residues. The CDR3 sequence is CASSLADTQYF. The CDR3 DNA reads as TGTGCCAGCAGTCTAGCAGATACGCAGTATTTT.

The table lists this clone with a few counts. V gene TRBV7-9 combines with J gene TRBJ2-1; 9 bases match TRBD1. This CDR3 is built from 15 residues. Germline CDR1 is SEHNR and CDR2 is FQNEAQ (reference sequence). V lost 1 base, J lost 9 bases, and 7 bases stayed unmatched. The CDR3 DNA is TGTGCCAGCAGCTTAGAGAGGACAGGGGTCCGTGAGCAGTTCTTC. This sequence encodes CASSLERTGVREQFF.

This clone has just a few counts. This chain uses TRBV7-2 with TRBJ2-1; D might be TRBD2 (5 bases). Trimming shortened V by 4 bases and J by 10 bases, and 11 bases separated the two germline ends. The CDR3 consists of 12 residues. Germline CDR1 reads SGHTA; CDR2 reads FQGNSA. CDR3: CASSSSGWEQFF. Here the CDR3 DNA reads TGTGCCAGCAGCTCATCGGGGTGGGAGCAGTTCTTC.

This clone was counted between two and nine times. This sequence joins TRBV20-1 and TRBJ1-2; unclear D gene. The germline V gene encodes CDR1 DFQATT and CDR2 SNEGSKA (reference sequence). This CDR3 contains 11 residues. V was shortened by 8 bases and J by 6 bases, with 13 bases between the two germline ends. The CDR3 region has the DNA TGCAGTACAACCTACCGGGATGGCTACACCTTC. Its translation: CSTTYRDGYTF.

This clone was counted only a few times. The rearrangement links TRBV5-1 to TRBJ2-3, with D possibly being TRBD1 (6 bases). Germline lookup yields CDR1 SGHRS and CDR2 YFSETQ. This CDR3 is 16 amino acids long. V lost 4 bases and J 1 base, leaving 16 bases between the germline ends. The CDR3 protein is CASSADRRHGTDTQYF. In DNA form, the CDR3 reads TGCGCCAGCAGCGCAGACAGGAGGCACGGCACAGATACGCAGTATTTT.

This clone has a handful of counts. The chain recombines TRBV9 with TRBJ1-4; D is undetermined. V dropped 1 base and J dropped 0 bases, with 4 bases sitting between them. This CDR3 region has 14 residues. In germline, CDR1 is SGDLS, CDR2 YYNGEE. The CDR3 is CASSVSSTNEKLFF. DNA for the CDR3: TGTGCCAGCAGCGTAAGCTCAACTAATGAAAAACTGTTTTTT.

This clone was counted a few times. The chain links TRBV18 to TRBJ2-3; no reliable D call. Trimming shortened V by 6 bases and J by 7 bases, and 11 bases separated the two germline ends. CDR3 length: 12 residues. From germline, CDR1 is KGHSH and CDR2 LQKENI. CDR3 protein: CASSPKANTQYF. The DNA for the CDR3 is TGTGCCAGCTCTCCTAAAGCAAATACGCAGTATTTT.

The chain links TRBV11-2 to TRBJ2-3; perhaps TRBD1 as D (6 bases). V lost 5 bases to trimming and J lost 3 bases, with 15 bases between them. The CDR3 is 15 amino acids. Germline V gives CDR1 SGHAT, CDR2 FQNNGV. The CDR3 region is CASSREGVGTDTQYF. DNA for the CDR3: TGTGCCAGCAGCCGCGAGGGGGTCGGGACAGATACGCAGTATTTT.

In this sample, this clone turned up once. The chain recombines TRBV19 with TRBJ1-2; D remains unclear. The CDR3 has 11 amino acids. With 5 bases removed from V and 8 bases from J, the gap between germline ends came to 9 bases. Looked up from germline, CDR1 is LNHDA and CDR2 is SQIVND (reference sequence). The CDR3 DNA reads TGTGCCAGTAGTCACGGGTCCGGCTACACCTTC. It encodes CASSHGSGYTF.

This clone was detected only a few times. V usage is TRBV30 and J usage is TRBJ2-7; a weak D match, TRBD1 (7 bases). V lost 3 bases to trimming and J lost 3 bases, with 18 bases between them. This CDR3 spans 15 amino acids. The germline V gene has CDR1 GTSNPN and CDR2 SVGIG (reference sequence). In DNA, the CDR3 is TGTGCCTGGAGGTCACTGCGGGACAGACTCTACGAGCAGTACTTC. This sequence encodes CAWRSLRDRLYEQYF.

The rearrangement uses TRBV30 and TRBJ2-3; TRBD1 matches at 9 bases. The CDR3 runs to 16 residues. V shed 3 bases, J shed 6 bases, and the junction held 13 bases outside the gene matches. Germline assignment: CDR1 GTSNPN and CDR2 SVGIG (reference sequence). DNA for the CDR3: TGTGCCTGGAGGCGGCCGGGACAGGGCTCCCGGGATACGCAGTATTTT. As protein: CAWRRPGQGSRDTQYF.

The chain links TRBV5-1 to TRBJ2-1; D tentatively reads TRBD1 or TRBD2 (5 bases each). Trimming cost V 3 bases and J 8 bases, with 18 bases left between them. This CDR3 region has 15 residues. Looked up from germline, CDR1 is SGHRS and CDR2 is YFSETQ. The CDR3 nucleotides are TGCGCCAGCAGCTCCCGGGACGGACGCTGGGATGAGCAGTTCTTC. Its translation is CASSSRDGRWDEQFF.

In the case of this clone: Other DNA sequences in the same sample also yield this CDR3. V is TRBV9 and J is TRBJ2-7, with D unresolved. Trimming removed 0 bases from V and 0 bases from J, with 7 bases in between. There are 14 residues in the CDR3. Germline V gene data show CDR1 as SGDLS and CDR2 as YYNGEE. The CDR3 DNA follows: TGTGCCAGCAGCGTAGGAGGTAGCTCCTACGAGCAGTACTTC. Amino acid sequence: CASSVGGSSYEQYF.

V is TRBV7-2 and J is TRBJ1-2; the D gene is possibly TRBD1 (5 bases). This CDR3 has 14 residues. The germline CDR1 and CDR2 sequences are SGHTA and FQGNSA. The ends were cut back, 3 bases at V and 7 bases at J, with 15 bases in the middle. The CDR3 DNA is TGTGCCAGCAGCTTTGGTCAGGGAGTAGGTGGCTACACCTTC. This codes for CASSFGQGVGGYTF.

The rearrangement links TRBV30 to TRBJ2-2; perhaps TRBD1 as D (6 bases). V lost 2 bases and J lost 1, with 14 bases in between. Looked up from germline, CDR1 is GTSNPN and CDR2 is SVGIG (reference sequence). The CDR3 consists of 16 residues. The CDR3 coding sequence is TGTGCCTGGAGTTTAGCACCGGGACAGAACACCGGGGAGCTGTTTTTT. It encodes CAWSLAPGQNTGELFF.

The V gene is TRBV13, the J gene TRBJ2-2; 10 nucleotides match TRBD2. Germline V gene lookup returns CDR1 PRHDT and CDR2 FYEKMQ (reference sequence). V dropped 5 bases and J dropped 4; count of bases not matched to a gene: 10. The CDR3 is made up of 17 amino acids. The CDR3 bases are TGTGCCAGCAGCGGACGCGGACTAGCGGAAACCACCGGGGAGCTGTTTTTT. The encoded protein is CASSGRGLAETTGELFF. The whole variable domain, remainder taken from reference TRBV13 and TRBJ2-2, is AAGVIQSPRHLIKEKRETATLKCYPIPRHDTVYWYQQGPGQDPQFLISFYEKMQSDKGSIPDRFSAQQFSDYHSELNMSSLELGDSALYFCASSGRGLAETTGELFFGEGSRLTVL.

The rearrangement links TRBV29-1 to TRBJ2-7, with TRBD1 matching 10 bases. The germline V gene encodes CDR1 SQVTM and CDR2 ANQGSEA. V lost 4 bases and J lost 6; bases outside the gene matches: 12. The CDR3 is 15 amino acids. CDR3 DNA sequence: TGCAGCGTTGTCCCGGGACAGGGGAGGGGGTTCGAGCAGTACTTC. Translation gives CSVVPGQGRGFEQYF.

A few counts support this clone. The chain joins TRBV29-1 to TRBJ2-7, with D unclear. V was shortened by 4 bases and J by 1 base, with 11 bases between the two germline ends. The CDR3 sequence is 13 residues long. Germline V gene lookup returns CDR1 SQVTM and CDR2 ANQGSEA. CDR3 bases: TGCAGCGTTGCCCCGGTCTCATCCTACGAGCAGTACTTC. It specifies CSVAPVSSYEQYF.

This clone has a handful of counts. The chain joins TRBV9 to TRBJ2-1; D not certain. CDR1 and CDR2 from the germline V gene are SGDLS and YYNGEE. There are 15 residues in the CDR3. V shed 0 bases and J shed 8 bases, with 15 bases lying between them. CDR3 sequence reads: CASSVGPAVWDEQFF. CDR3 in DNA: TGTGCCAGCAGCGTAGGGCCAGCTGTATGGGATGAGCAGTTCTTC. The entire variable domain, with the rest obtained from reference TRBV9 and TRBJ2-1, is as follows: DSGVTQTPKHLITATGQRVTLRCSPRSGDLSVYWYQQSLDQGLQFLIQYYNGEERAKGNILERFSAQQFPDLHSELNLSSLELGDSALYFCASSVGPAVWDEQFFGPGTRLTVL.

This chain uses TRBV2 with TRBJ2-7; D possibly uses TRBD1 or TRBD2 (5 bases each). V was pared by 3 bases and J by 3 bases, with 12 bases between. The germline V gene has CDR1 SNHLY and CDR2 FYNNEI. The CDR3 consists of 14 residues. CDR3 residues: CASSDPGTRYEQYF. The CDR3 coding sequence is TGTGCCAGCAGTGATCCCGGGACCCGCTACGAGCAGTACTTC.

This chain joins TRBV7-2 and TRBJ2-4; D remains unclear. V was trimmed by 2 bases and J by 10 bases, leaving 9 bases between them. This CDR3 has 12 residues. Germline CDR1 SGHTA, CDR2 FQGNSA. CDR3 bases: TGTGCCAGCAGCTTACAGATTACTATTCAGTACTTC. Amino acids: CASSLQITIQYF.

The V gene is TRBV10-3, the J gene TRBJ2-7; D is undetermined. The CDR3 spans 13 residues. Germline V gene lookup returns CDR1 ENHRY and CDR2 SYGVKD. V was trimmed by 0 bases and J by 7 bases, leaving 10 bases between them. The DNA for the CDR3 is TGTGCCATCAGTGAGTCTTCTCCCTGGGAGCAGTACTTC. As protein: CAISESSPWEQYF.

A single count supports this clone. This chain uses TRBV5-4 with TRBJ2-5; 8 bases match TRBD1. The CDR3 runs 13 residues. CDR1 is SGHNT, CDR2 YYREEE, per germline (reference sequence). The V and J ends lost 3 bases and 2 bases, in that order; junction bases with no gene match: 0. CDR3 DNA: TGTGCCAGCAGCTGGACAGGGCAAGAGACCCAGTACTTC. Its translation: CASSWTGQETQYF. The variable domain in full, completed from reference TRBV5-4 and TRBJ2-5, reads ETGVTQSPTHLIKTRGQQVTLRCSSQSGHNTVSWYQQALGQGPQFIFQYYREEENGRGNFPPRFSGLQFPNYSSELNVNALELDDSALYLCASSWTGQETQYFGPGTRLLVL.

This rearrangement joins TRBV7-2 to TRBJ2-1, with TRBD2 matching over 7 bases. The CDR3 covers 12 residues. Germline assignment: CDR1 SGHTA and CDR2 FQGNSA. Trimming took 3 bases from V and 10 from J; bases not matched to a gene: 3. The DNA for the CDR3 is TGTGCCAGCAGCTTCTCAGCGGGGGAGCAGTTCTTC. Its translation: CASSFSAGEQFF.

This chain connects TRBV9 to TRBJ2-3; D is possibly TRBD2 (7 bases). This CDR3 is 17 amino acids long. The V and J ends lost 0 bases and 0 bases respectively, with 14 bases between them. Germline CDR1 reads SGDLS; CDR2 reads YYNGEE. The CDR3, as DNA: TGTGCCAGCAGCGTAGCTAGGGGGGGACTGAGCACAGATACGCAGTATTTT. Protein: CASSVARGGLSTDTQYF. Variable domain in full (rest from reference TRBV9 and TRBJ2-3): DSGVTQTPKHLITATGQRVTLRCSPRSGDLSVYWYQQSLDQGLQFLIQYYNGEERAKGNILERFSAQQFPDLHSELNLSSLELGDSALYFCASSVARGGLSTDTQYFGPGTRLTVL.

The chain has TRBV7-2 and TRBJ2-7; 12 bases agree with TRBD2. V was pared by 4 bases and J by 6 bases, with 7 bases of the junction left unmatched. CDR3 length equals 15 residues. The germline V gene encodes CDR1 SGHTA and CDR2 FQGNSA. CDR3 loop: CASSWRLAGESEQYF. CDR3 nucleotides: TGTGCCAGCAGCTGGAGACTAGCGGGAGAAAGCGAGCAGTACTTC.

This clone was seen a handful of times. The V call is TRBV29-1, the J call TRBJ2-5; a weak D match, TRBD2 (6 bases). This CDR3 has 12 amino acids. Between the trimmed V and J ends, which lost 7 bases and 4 bases, there was a span of 13 bases. From germline, CDR1 is SQVTM and CDR2 ANQGSEA. CDR3 region: CSALPAGETQYF. The CDR3 DNA reads as TGCAGCGCATTGCCAGCGGGAGAGACCCAGTACTTC.

This clone was detected a few times. V and J are TRBV5-1 and TRBJ2-1; D uncertain. From germline, CDR1 is SGHRS and CDR2 YFSETQ. Trimming stripped 2 bases from V and 5 bases from J, with 8 bases between. This CDR3 contains 13 residues. Here the CDR3 DNA reads TGCGCCAGCAGCTTTGGCCAACACAATGAGCAGTTCTTC. It encodes CASSFGQHNEQFF.